These 8 T cell receptor beta chains originate from one sample sequenced in a study of T cells after yellow fever vaccination. TCRdb reanalysed the 5' RACE reads using MiXCR and keeps one entry per CDR3 protein. This sample has about 400,000 distinct CDR3 sequences, with 6% to 8% found just once. Source: PBMCs, taken 5 days after the yellow fever booster vaccination. The receptors originated from a man in his thirties or forties who received the YFV17D yellow fever vaccine.

This sequence joins TRBV5-1 and TRBJ2-3, with D possibly matching TRBD2 (6 bases). The V and J ends lost 7 bases and 5 bases respectively, with 23 bases between them. CDR1 is SGHRS and CDR2 is YFSETQ in the germline V gene. This CDR3 is 16 amino acids long. DNA for the CDR3: TGCGCCAGCGACTCTCTGGGCGCCGCGGGGAAAGATACGCAGTATTTT. Its translation is CASDSLGAAGKDTQYF.

This clonotype appeared a few times. This sequence joins TRBV7-9 and TRBJ2-1; 11 bases align to TRBD1. V shed 5 bases and J 4 bases; nucleotides not matched to a gene: 10. Germline V gene lookup returns CDR1 SEHNR and CDR2 FQNEAQ (reference sequence). CDR3 length: 17 residues. Written as DNA, the CDR3 is TGTGCCAGCAGCCTCCTAGGACAGGGGGCTAGGTACAATGAGCAGTTCTTC. Protein: CASSLLGQGARYNEQFF.

This clonotype was seen a few times. The gene calls are TRBV19 and TRBJ2-3, with 9 bases fitting TRBD1. The J segment lost 6 bases and the V segment lost 5 bases, leaving 9 bases of the junction unmatched. The CDR3 spans 15 residues. CDR1 LNHDA and CDR2 SQIVND come from the germline V gene (reference sequence). The chain's CDR3 is CASSSWDRVGDTQYF. In nucleotides, the CDR3 is TGTGCCAGTAGTTCCTGGGACAGGGTGGGCGATACGCAGTATTTT.

This clonotype was detected many times. The V call is TRBV10-3, the J call TRBJ2-3, with 11 bases aligning to TRBD2. The V and J ends lost 5 bases and 2 bases, in that order; junction bases with no gene match: 15. The germline V gene encodes CDR1 ENHRY and CDR2 SYGVKD. The CDR3 runs 19 residues. DNA for the CDR3: TGTGCCATCAGTAGTGGCGCTAGCGGGAGGATCATTCACACAGATACGCAGTATTTT. Translating it yields CAISSGASGRIIHTDTQYF.

The rearrangement links TRBV4-3 to TRBJ1-3; no firm D call. CDR3 length equals 13 residues. The germline gives CDR1 LGHNA, CDR2 YSLEER. Trimming took off 0 bases at V and 5 bases at J, with 5 bases between the two ends. CDR3 in DNA: TGCGCCAGCAGCCAAGATTCTAGAAACACCATATATTTT. It codes for CASSQDSRNTIYF.

This clonotype was picked up a small number of times. The chain combines TRBV3-1 with TRBJ2-2; a weak D match, TRBD1 (6 bases). This CDR3 region has 14 residues. V was pared by 5 bases and J by 5 bases, with 12 bases between. Looked up from germline, CDR1 is LGHDT and CDR2 is YNNKEL (reference sequence). CDR3 protein: CASSEGTTTGELFF. Written as DNA, the CDR3 is TGTGCCAGCAGCGAAGGGACAACGACCGGGGAGCTGTTTTTT.

This clonotype has just a few counts. V is TRBV24-1 and J is TRBJ2-1, with no clear D. V was trimmed by 4 bases and J by 6 bases, leaving 12 bases between them. CDR1 KGHDR and CDR2 SFDVKD come from the germline V gene. The CDR3 loop spans 14 amino acids. The CDR3 here is CATSDDGHRNEQFF. The CDR3 coding sequence is TGTGCCACCAGTGACGACGGGCACCGCAATGAGCAGTTCTTC.

This clonotype was detected ten times or more. CDR3 residues: CASSSLAGDFLGYTF. In DNA, the CDR3 is TGTGCCAGCAGTTCCCTGGCAGGGGACTTTCTTGGCTACACCTTC. This chain connects TRBV12-3 or TRBV12-4 to TRBJ1-2; D is possibly TRBD1 (6 bases). The CDR3 totals 15 residues. With 4 bases removed from V and 7 bases from J, the gap between germline ends came to 19 bases.